This TCR beta chain is from a study of blood T cells in healthy people across ages. Germline CDR1 and CDR2: SQVTM and ANQGSEA. CDR3 length: 17 residues. V was trimmed by 8 bases and J by 2 bases, leaving 25 bases between them. Then a second PCR, running about 6 to 12 cycles, was carried out with a sample-barcoded 5' primer and a J-beta primer mix. TCRdb re-analysed the 5' RACE reads in MiXCR, keeping a single row per CDR3 protein. Of 1,800,000 or so distinct CDR3 sequences in the sample, 39% were seen once. Total RNA extraction produced at least 5.5 micrograms (per sample) for the study. Sequenced: blood. The V call is TRBV29-1, the J call TRBJ2-1; no reliable D call. The sequence was obtained from a human donor in good health. This CDR3 is CSSTGSYSAETYNEQFF. CDR3 DNA sequence: TGCAGCTCAACCGGGTCTTACTCCGCCGAAACCTACAATGAGCAGTTCTTC.